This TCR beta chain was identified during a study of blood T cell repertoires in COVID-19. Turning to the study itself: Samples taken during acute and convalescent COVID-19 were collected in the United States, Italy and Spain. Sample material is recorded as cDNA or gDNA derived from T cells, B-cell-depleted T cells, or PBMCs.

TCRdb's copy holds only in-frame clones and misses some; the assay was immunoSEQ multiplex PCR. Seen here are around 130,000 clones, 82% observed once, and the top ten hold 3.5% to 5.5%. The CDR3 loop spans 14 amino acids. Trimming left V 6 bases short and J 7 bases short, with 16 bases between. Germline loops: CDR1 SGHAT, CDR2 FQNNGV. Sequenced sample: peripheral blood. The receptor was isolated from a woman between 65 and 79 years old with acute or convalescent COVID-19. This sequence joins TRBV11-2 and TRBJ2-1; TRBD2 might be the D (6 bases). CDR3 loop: CASRPGEMRNEQFF. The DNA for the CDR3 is TGTGCCAGCAGGCCGGGAGAGATGAGGAATGAGCAGTTCTTC. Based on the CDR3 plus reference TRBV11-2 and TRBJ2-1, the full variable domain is EAGVAQSPRYKIIEKRQSVAFWCNPISGHATLYWYQQILGQGPKLLIQFQNNGVVDDSQLPKDRFSAERLKGVDSTLKIQPAKLEDSAVYLCASRPGEMRNEQFFGPGTRLTVL.